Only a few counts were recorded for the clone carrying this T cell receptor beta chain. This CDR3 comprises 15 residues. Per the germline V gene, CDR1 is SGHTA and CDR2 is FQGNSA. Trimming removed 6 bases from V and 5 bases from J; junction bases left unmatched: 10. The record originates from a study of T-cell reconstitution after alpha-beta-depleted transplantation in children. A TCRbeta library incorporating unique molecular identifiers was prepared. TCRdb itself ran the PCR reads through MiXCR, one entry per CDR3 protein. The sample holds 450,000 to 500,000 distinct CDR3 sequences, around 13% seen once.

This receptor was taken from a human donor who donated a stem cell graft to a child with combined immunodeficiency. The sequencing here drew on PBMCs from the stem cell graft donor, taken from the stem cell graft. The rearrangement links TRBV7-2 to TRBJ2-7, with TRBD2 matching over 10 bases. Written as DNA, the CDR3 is TGTGCCAGCAGACCTTCCCTAGCGGGAGACGACGAGCAGTACTTC. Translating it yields CASRPSLAGDDEQYF.